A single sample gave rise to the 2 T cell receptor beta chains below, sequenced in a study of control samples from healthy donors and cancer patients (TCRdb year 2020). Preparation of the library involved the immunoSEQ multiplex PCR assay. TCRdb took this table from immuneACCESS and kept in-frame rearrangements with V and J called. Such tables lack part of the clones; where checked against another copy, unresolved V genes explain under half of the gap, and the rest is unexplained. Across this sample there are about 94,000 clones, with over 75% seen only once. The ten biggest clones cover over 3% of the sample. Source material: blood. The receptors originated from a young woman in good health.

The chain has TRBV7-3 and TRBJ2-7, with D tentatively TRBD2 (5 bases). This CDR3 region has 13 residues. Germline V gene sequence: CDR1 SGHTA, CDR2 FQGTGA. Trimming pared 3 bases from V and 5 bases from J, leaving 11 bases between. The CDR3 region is CASSLMPSNEQYF. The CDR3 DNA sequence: TGTGCCAGCAGCTTGATGCCTAGCAACGAGCAGTACTTC.

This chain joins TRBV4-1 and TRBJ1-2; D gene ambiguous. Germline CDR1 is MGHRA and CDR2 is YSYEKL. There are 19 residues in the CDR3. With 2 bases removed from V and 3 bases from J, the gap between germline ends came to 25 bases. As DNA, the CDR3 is TGCGCCAGCAGCCAAATCCCAGGTACAGCGGGCAAGGGAGACTATGGCTACACCTTC. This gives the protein CASSQIPGTAGKGDYGYTF.